This TCR beta chain was recorded in a study of blood T cell repertoires in COVID-19. Overall study: Acute and convalescent COVID-19 specimens originated in the United States, Italy and Spain. T cells, B-cell-depleted T cells, or PBMCs supplied cDNA or gDNA.

Authors' analysis steps: Reference gene primer amplification in the assay estimated nucleated cell counts. TCRdb's table, derived via immunoSEQ multiplex PCR, lists solely in-frame clones and lacks some. V and J calls plus clone size are reproduced from that table; the DNA served to infer D and trimming. The data contain about 150,000 clones, approximately 83% of them singletons. This CDR3 is built from 14 residues. Germline-derived CDR1 and CDR2 are SEHNR and FQNEAQ (reference sequence). V lost 3 bases to trimming and J lost 6 bases, with 11 bases between them. The sample holds a few counts of this clone.

The sequenced sample consisted of peripheral blood. The clonotype comes from a woman aged 55-69 years with acute or convalescent COVID-19. The chain has TRBV7-9 and TRBJ2-2, with D perhaps matching TRBD1 (5 bases). The CDR3 sequence: CASSFGQGAGELFF. For the CDR3, the DNA is TGTGCCAGCAGCTTCGGTCAGGGTGCCGGGGAGCTGTTTTTT.